Listed here are 20 T cell receptor beta chains from one sample, sequenced in a study of T cells in Graves' hyperthyroidism and ophthalmopathy. Using RNA transcripts as the source, TCR beta CDR3 regions were amplified. The TCR CDR3 first-round RT-PCR relied on the HTBI primer set. TCRdb reanalysed the multiplex PCR reads using MiXCR and keeps one entry per CDR3 protein. The profile shows 650,000 to 700,000 distinct CDR3 sequences, approximately 15% of them singletons. The specimen sequenced was blood. The receptors were gathered from a man aged 50 or older with Graves' hyperthyroidism.

The chain links TRBV29-1 to TRBJ1-1; D is undetermined. V gave up 6 bases and J gave up 1 base, with 12 bases separating them. CDR1 and CDR2 (germline): SQVTM, ANQGSEA. The CDR3 spans 13 residues. The CDR3 region has the DNA TGCAGCGTGAGAGACCAGGCGAACACTGAAGCTTTCTTT. This sequence encodes CSVRDQANTEAFF.

In this sample, this clonotype turned up many times. The genes are TRBV5-1 and TRBJ2-3, with a weak D call TRBD2 (5 bases). Between the trimmed V and J ends, which lost 0 bases and 3 bases, there was a span of 8 bases. Germline V gene data show CDR1 as SGHRS and CDR2 as YFSETQ. This CDR3 has 14 residues. In nucleotides, the CDR3 is TGCGCCAGCAGCTTGGGTAGCGCTACAGATACGCAGTATTTT. It encodes CASSLGSATDTQYF.

This clonotype was detected a few times. CDR3 in amino acids: CASSMRATGDWQPQHF. CDR3 coding DNA: TGTGCCAGTAGTATGAGGGCGACAGGGGACTGGCAGCCCCAGCATTTT. This chain joins TRBV19 and TRBJ1-5; the match to TRBD1 covers 8 bases. V gave up 3 bases and J gave up 7 bases; unmatched junction bases: 11. This CDR3 comprises 16 residues. Germline-derived CDR1 and CDR2 are LNHDA and SQIVND (reference sequence).

This clonotype was picked up many times. CDR3 region: CASSLNRAFTGYTF. In DNA form, the CDR3 reads TGTGCCAGCAGCTTAAACCGGGCCTTTACTGGCTACACCTTC. V gene TRBV7-2 combines with J gene TRBJ1-2; D call uncertain. CDR3 length equals 14 residues. Germline V gene data show CDR1 as SGHTA and CDR2 as FQGNSA. Trimming took 2 bases from V and 7 from J, leaving 14 bases between them.

This clonotype appeared many times. V gene TRBV28 combines with J gene TRBJ1-1, with a weak D call TRBD1 (6 bases). V gave up 5 bases and J gave up 3 bases, with 13 bases separating them. The V gene's germline CDR1 is MDHEN and CDR2 SYDVKM. CDR3 length equals 14 residues. The CDR3 here is CASSNTGMYTEAFF. Here the CDR3 DNA reads TGTGCCAGCAGTAATACAGGGATGTACACTGAAGCTTTCTTT.

This clonotype came up many times. The chain has TRBV4-3 and TRBJ2-2; TRBD2 agrees at 10 bases. Germline lookup yields CDR1 LGHNA and CDR2 YSLEER. This CDR3 has 17 amino acids. With V trimmed by 1 base and J by 4 bases, 6 bases remained unmatched. This CDR3 is CASSQVPGTSVTGELFF. DNA for the CDR3: TGCGCCAGCAGCCAAGTTCCGGGGACTAGCGTCACCGGGGAGCTGTTTTTT.

The gene calls are TRBV5-6 and TRBJ1-2; D unclear. The CDR3 has 14 amino acids. Germline V gene data show CDR1 as SGHDT and CDR2 as YYEEEE. Deletions cut 7 bases from V and 0 bases from J, with 13 bases between. This CDR3 is CASLENSANYGYTF. The CDR3 DNA is TGTGCCAGCCTGGAAAACTCGGCTAACTATGGCTACACCTTC.

This clonotype was picked up a small number of times. The rearrangement uses TRBV6-1 and TRBJ2-1; D not certain. The germline CDR1 and CDR2 sequences are MNHNS and SASEGT. The CDR3 length is 12 residues. Trimming pared 6 bases from V and 5 bases from J, leaving 8 bases between. CDR3 sequence reads: CASSQWDNEQFF. CDR3 in DNA: TGTGCCAGCAGCCAGTGGGACAATGAGCAGTTCTTC.

This clonotype was seen only a few times. This chain joins TRBV7-2 and TRBJ1-5, with 8 bases matching TRBD1. From germline, CDR1 is SGHTA and CDR2 FQGNSA. The CDR3 length is 17 residues. V lost 6 bases, J lost 7 bases, and 17 bases stayed unmatched. The CDR3 spells CASSPGGGQASGQPQHF. The CDR3 nucleotides read TGTGCCAGCAGTCCAGGAGGGGGACAGGCATCGGGCCAGCCCCAGCATTTT. The whole variable domain, remainder taken from reference TRBV7-2 and TRBJ1-5, is GAGVSQSPSNKVTEKGKDVELRCDPISGHTALYWYRQSLGQGLEFLIYFQGNSAPDKSGLPSDRFSAERTGGSVSTLTIQRTQQEDSAVYLCASSPGGGQASGQPQHFGDGTRLSIL.

This clonotype has only a few counts. The chain carries TRBV29-1 and TRBJ1-4; possibly TRBD1 for D (5 bases). The CDR3 consists of 12 residues. Germline V gene lookup returns CDR1 SQVTM and CDR2 ANQGSEA. The V and J ends lost 6 bases and 6 bases respectively, with 11 bases between them. The CDR3, as DNA: TGCAGCGTCCAGGGTTTCGATGAAAAACTGTTTTTT. Translation gives CSVQGFDEKLFF.

The V gene is TRBV29-1, the J gene TRBJ1-2; perhaps TRBD1 as D (5 bases). The germline V gene encodes CDR1 SQVTM and CDR2 ANQGSEA. V lost 4 bases and J 1 base, leaving 16 bases between the germline ends. The CDR3 totals 15 residues. The CDR3 nucleotides read TGCAGCGTTGTTCATCGGCAGGGCTATAACTATGGCTACACCTTC. Its protein product is CSVVHRQGYNYGYTF.

This clonotype was counted at least ten times. This chain links TRBV3-1 with TRBJ2-1, with 13 bases aligning to TRBD2. Germline assignment: CDR1 LGHDT and CDR2 YNNKEL (reference sequence). The J segment lost 7 bases and the V segment lost 6 bases, leaving 12 bases of the junction unmatched. The CDR3 is 17 amino acids. The CDR3 DNA follows: TGTGCCAGCAGTCAAACTAGGACTAGCGGGAGTGGAAATGAGCAGTTCTTC. It yields the protein CASSQTRTSGSGNEQFF.

The CDR3 spells CASSESNNNQPQHF. The CDR3 nucleotides read TGTGCCAGCAGTGAGTCGAATAACAATCAGCCCCAGCATTTT. The chain recombines TRBV27 with TRBJ1-5; D call uncertain. The CDR3 has 14 residues. The germline CDR1 and CDR2 sequences are MNHEY and SMNVEV (reference sequence). V was cut by 5 bases and J by 3 bases, with 11 bases left in between.

This clonotype was found many times. The chain joins TRBV18 to TRBJ2-1; D gene uncertain. Trimming took off 0 bases at V and 3 bases at J, with 3 bases between the two ends. The CDR3 totals 13 residues. Germline CDR1 KGHSH, CDR2 LQKENI. The CDR3 DNA is TGTGCCAGCTCACCACCAGTCTACAATGAGCAGTTCTTC. Amino acid sequence: CASSPPVYNEQFF.

This clonotype was counted many times. This sequence joins TRBV6-5 and TRBJ2-7; no clear D. This CDR3 is 14 amino acids long. V gave up 0 bases and J gave up 0 bases, with 6 bases separating them. Per germline, CDR1 MNHEY and CDR2 SVGAGI. CDR3 sequence (DNA): TGTGCCAGCAGTTACTCCTGGGACTCCTACGAGCAGTACTTC. Protein sequence: CASSYSWDSYEQYF.

This clonotype has at least ten counts. The chain uses TRBV27 and TRBJ2-1; 13 nucleotides match TRBD2. Losses at the gene ends were 7 bases for V and 10 bases for J; bases not matched to a gene: 13. The CDR3 totals 16 residues. Germline V gives CDR1 MNHEY, CDR2 SMNVEV (reference sequence). The CDR3 region is CASTPPGLAGIGEQFF. For the CDR3, the DNA is TGTGCCAGCACCCCGCCGGGACTAGCGGGGATAGGCGAGCAGTTCTTC.

Concerning this clonotype: The CDR3 carries no conserved terminal phenylalanine or tryptophan, so it likely arises from a read error. This rearrangement joins TRBV11-2 to TRBJ2-7; D not certain. Germline values: CDR1 SGHAT, CDR2 FQNNGV. V lost 0 bases and J 3 bases, leaving 12 bases between the germline ends. The CDR3 extends over 15 amino acids. CDR3 in DNA: TGTGCCAGCAGCTTAGATGAGGCGACTTACTACGAGCAGTACTAC. Translated: CASSLDEATYYEQYY.

A word on this clonotype: The CDR3 ends on some other residue instead of the conserved phenylalanine or tryptophan, so this is likely a read error. In DNA, the CDR3 is TGTGCCAGCAGGGTCCGGGACGGCCGATACGAGCAGTACTTA. Amino acid sequence: CASRVRDGRYEQYL. V gene TRBV5-6 combines with J gene TRBJ2-7, with D tentatively TRBD1 or TRBD2 (5 bases each). Germline-derived CDR1 and CDR2 are SGHDT and YYEEEE. This CDR3 is 14 amino acids long. V was pared by 5 bases and J by 4 bases, with 16 bases between.

A few counts support this clonotype. This chain uses TRBV6-1 with TRBJ2-1, with TRBD2 identical over 9 bases. Germline V CDR1 and CDR2: MNHNS, SASEGT. The trim removed 4 bases at V and 6 bases at J, leaving 4 bases unmatched. This CDR3 is built from 14 residues. CDR3 in amino acids: CASSGSGSFNEQFF. The CDR3 coding sequence is TGTGCCAGCAGTGGTAGCGGGAGTTTCAATGAGCAGTTCTTC.

This clonotype was seen ten or more times. The chain carries TRBV7-2 and TRBJ1-5; D gene unclear. The germline CDR1 and CDR2 sequences are SGHTA and FQGNSA. The V end lost 3 bases, the J end lost 3 bases, and 3 bases lay between the germline ends. The CDR3 sequence is 12 residues long. The CDR3 region is CASSFFNQPQHF. The CDR3 DNA sequence: TGTGCCAGCAGCTTTTTCAATCAGCCCCAGCATTTT.